Each of the 8 T cell receptor beta chains below was sequenced from the same sample in a study of T cell responses to AZD1222 COVID-19 vaccine. Assay used: immunoSEQ multiplex PCR; TCRdb lists only in-frame clones, some missing. Altogether approximately 150,000 clones are present, approximately 89% being singletons, with the ten largest covering approximately 1.2%. The material was peripheral blood, obtained 28 days after the second AZD1222 dose. The receptors shown here come from an adult who received the AZD1222 COVID-19 vaccine.

V is TRBV28 and J is TRBJ1-4; 10 nucleotides line up with TRBD1. Losses at the gene ends were 5 bases for V and 8 bases for J; bases not matched to a gene: 8. CDR3 size: 15 residues. Germline values: CDR1 MDHEN, CDR2 SYDVKM. CDR3 nucleotides: TGTGCCAGCAGTACGGTCGGGACAGGGGAGGAAAAACTGTTTTTT. It yields the protein CASSTVGTGEEKLFF.

The chain links TRBV27 to TRBJ1-2, with 9 bases aligning to TRBD1. Trimming at V came to 4 bases and at J to 8 bases, leaving 8 bases not matched to a gene. This CDR3 has 14 amino acids. In germline, CDR1 is MNHEY, CDR2 SMNVEV (reference sequence). The CDR3 bases are TGTGCCAGCAGTTCGGGACAGGGCCCTGACGGCTACACCTTC. Amino acids: CASSSGQGPDGYTF.

The V call is TRBV10-1, the J call TRBJ1-1; no firm D call. The CDR3 consists of 13 residues. Germline-derived CDR1 and CDR2 are WNHNN and SYGVQD (reference sequence). The V end lost 3 bases, the J end lost 1 base, and 6 bases lay between the germline ends. The CDR3 protein is CASSDQKNTEAFF. The CDR3 DNA reads TGCGCCAGCAGTGACCAAAAGAACACTGAAGCTTTCTTT.

The chain couples TRBV6-2 or TRBV6-3 to TRBJ2-2; D may be TRBD2 (5 bases). The CDR3 contains 13 residues. V lost 5 bases, J lost 6 bases, and 10 bases lay in between. Germline V CDR1 and CDR2: MNHEY, SVGEGT. The CDR3 DNA follows: TGTGCCAGCAGTACTAGGGAGCCCGGGGAGCTGTTTTTT. Translated, it gives CASSTREPGELFF.

The rearrangement links TRBV6-6 to TRBJ2-1; 7 positions match TRBD1. CDR1 MNHNY and CDR2 SVGAGI come from the germline V gene (reference sequence). The CDR3 has 15 residues. The junction had 8 bases not matched to a gene; V was cut back by 2 bases and J by 7 bases. The CDR3 DNA sequence: TGTGCCAGCAGTTACGGGACAGCCTTCCAAAATGAGCAGTTCTTC. As protein: CASSYGTAFQNEQFF.

The chain uses TRBV7-3 and TRBJ2-1, with 8 nucleotides matching TRBD2. This CDR3 spans 14 amino acids. Losses at the gene ends were 3 bases for V and 7 bases for J; bases not matched to a gene: 5. CDR1 SGHTA and CDR2 FQGTGA come from the germline V gene. CDR3 coding DNA: TGTGCCAGCAGCTTCCGGGAGGGGTTGAATGAGCAGTTCTTC. It encodes CASSFREGLNEQFF. Full variable domain (missing parts from reference TRBV7-3 and TRBJ2-1): GAGVSQTPSNKVTEKGKYVELRCDPISGHTALYWYRQSLGQGPEFLIYFQGTGAADDSGLPNDRFFAVRPEGSVSTLKIQRTERGDSAVYLCASSFREGLNEQFFGPGTRLTVL.

This chain joins TRBV29-1 and TRBJ1-1; no clear D. CDR1 is SQVTM and CDR2 is ANQGSEA in the germline V gene. The CDR3 length is 11 residues. Trimming pared 0 bases from V and 10 bases from J, leaving 9 bases between. CDR3: CSVEEPYGAFF. For the CDR3, the DNA is TGCAGCGTTGAAGAACCCTACGGAGCTTTCTTT.

This chain connects TRBV25-1 to TRBJ2-7; 9 nucleotides line up with TRBD2. Germline V CDR1 and CDR2: MGHDK, SYGVNS. J lost 6 bases, V lost 5 bases, and 14 bases had no gene match. The CDR3 is 16 residues long. CDR3 coding DNA: TGTGCCAGCAGTCCCCCGTGGGTAGCGGGAGATATCGAGCAGTACTTC. It translates to CASSPPWVAGDIEQYF.